The sequence of this TCR beta chain was determined in a study of blood T cell repertoires in COVID-19. Enrollees, about 18 to 100 years old, lived in 24 US areas. TCRdb's copy holds only in-frame clones and misses some; the assay was immunoSEQ multiplex PCR. The table has a few hundred thousand clones, 65% to 85% seen once. V lost 5 bases, J lost 4 bases, and 12 bases stayed unmatched. There are 16 residues in the CDR3. Germline CDR1 reads MDHEN; CDR2 reads SYDVKM. The rearrangement joins TRBV28 to TRBJ2-5; 8 nucleotides align to TRBD2. The origin of this receptor is a man aged 30 to 39 with acute COVID-19. Material: PBMCs or T cells enriched from blood (not recorded which). Written as DNA, the CDR3 is TGTGCCAGCAGTCCAGGTTTGGGCGCGGGGGGAGAGACCCAGTACTTC. Translation gives CASSPGLGAGGETQYF.